The source of this TCR beta chain is a study of blood T cell repertoires in COVID-19. Study summary: Samples representing acute and convalescent COVID-19 were sourced from the United States, Italy and Spain.

CDR1 and CDR2 from the germline V gene are SGHRS and YFSETQ. The CDR3 has 15 amino acids. Trimming cost V 0 bases and J 2 bases, with 11 bases left between them. This clone was seen a handful of times. Per the study methods: Estimated nucleated cell counts came from reference gene primer amplification. The table came from immunoSEQ multiplex PCR; TCRdb's copy has only in-frame clones and leaves some out. V, J and clone size were drawn from that table, and D and trimming were deduced from the DNA. The table lists over 450,000 clones, about 91% of them singletons. The sequenced sample was peripheral blood. V usage is TRBV5-1 and J usage is TRBJ1-2, with D unclear. This clonotype originated in a young man with COVID-19, enrolled during active disease. In DNA form, the CDR3 reads TGCGCCAGCAGCTTGGGGCAGATAACGAACTATGGCTACACCTTC. It specifies CASSLGQITNYGYTF.